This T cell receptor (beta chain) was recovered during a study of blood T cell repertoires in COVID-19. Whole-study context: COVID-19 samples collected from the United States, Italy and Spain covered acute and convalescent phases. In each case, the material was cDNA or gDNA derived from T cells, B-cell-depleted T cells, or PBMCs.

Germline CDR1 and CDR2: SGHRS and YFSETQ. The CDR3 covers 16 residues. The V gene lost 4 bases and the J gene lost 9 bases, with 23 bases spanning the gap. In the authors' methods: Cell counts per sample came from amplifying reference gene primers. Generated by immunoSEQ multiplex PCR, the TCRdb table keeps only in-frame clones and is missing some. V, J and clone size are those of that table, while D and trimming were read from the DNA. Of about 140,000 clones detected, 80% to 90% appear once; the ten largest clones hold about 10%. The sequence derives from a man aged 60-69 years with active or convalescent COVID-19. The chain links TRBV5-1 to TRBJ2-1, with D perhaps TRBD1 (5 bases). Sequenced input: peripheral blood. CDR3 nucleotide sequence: TGCGCCAGCAGCCCCAGCCCAGGGCCCCCACAATTTGAGCAGTTCTTC. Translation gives CASSPSPGPPQFEQFF.